This passage covers 5 T cell receptor beta chains from one sample sequenced in a study of T cell responses to AZD1222 COVID-19 vaccine. Data came from immunoSEQ multiplex PCR; TCRdb stores just in-frame clones and leaves some out. The table has some 120,000 clones, 80% to 90% seen once. This specimen was peripheral blood, taken on day 0 of AZD1222 vaccination. The origin of the receptors is an adult in good health.

The rearrangement uses TRBV25-1 and TRBJ2-7; D is unclear. This CDR3 spans 13 amino acids. The germline V gene has CDR1 MGHDK and CDR2 SYGVNS. The ends were cut back, 1 base at V and 5 bases at J, with 9 bases in the middle. The CDR3 DNA reads as TGTGCCAGCAGTGAATTCGGAGCCAACGAGCAGTACTTC. It yields the protein CASSEFGANEQYF.

The chain carries TRBV3-1 (or the pseudogene TRBV3-2) and TRBJ2-3; a possible D gene is TRBD2 (5 bases). CDR1 LGHDT and CDR2 YNNKEL come from the germline V gene (reference sequence). The CDR3 covers 16 residues. V lost 6 bases, J lost 4 bases, and 20 bases lay in between. CDR3 coding DNA: TGTGCCAGCAGTTATGGAAGTGGGAGAGGTGCAGATACGCAGTATTTT. Its protein is CASSYGSGRGADTQYF.

V usage is TRBV3-1 (or the pseudogene TRBV3-2) and J usage is TRBJ1-5; D gene ambiguous. The germline V gene encodes CDR1 LGHDT and CDR2 YNNKEL (reference sequence). The CDR3 is 12 amino acids. Trimming shortened V by 1 base and J by 6 bases, and 4 bases separated the two germline ends. The CDR3 region has the DNA TGTGCCAGCAGCCAAGTTGGTCAGCCCCAGCATTTT. This gives the protein CASSQVGQPQHF.

V is TRBV28 and J is TRBJ1-5, with unresolved D. V was clipped by 5 bases and J by 3 bases, with 11 bases between them. The CDR3 has 14 amino acids. Germline lookup yields CDR1 MDHEN and CDR2 SYDVKM. As DNA, the CDR3 is TGTGCCAGCAGTGACGCAGGAGACAATCAGCCCCAGCATTTT. Amino acids: CASSDAGDNQPQHF.

V is TRBV12-3 or TRBV12-4 and J is TRBJ1-5; D gene ambiguous. Between the trimmed V and J ends, which lost 2 bases and 8 bases, there was a span of 10 bases. This CDR3 region has 13 residues. The CDR3, as DNA: TGTGCCAGCAGTTTACAGTACGGGGAGCCCCAGCATTTT. Protein sequence: CASSLQYGEPQHF.